Below are 21 T cell receptor beta chains sequenced from a single sample in a study of cytomegalovirus exposure and HLA in healthy donors. 13 Jbeta primers and 60 Vbeta primers were used for the PCR. Only in-frame clones appear in the TCRdb table, and some are missing; sequencing was by immunoSEQ multiplex PCR. Recorded for this sample: over 25,000 clones. Sequenced sample: PBMCs. The receptors stem from a man aged 30-40 years in good health and CMV-seronegative.

The V gene is TRBV2, the J gene TRBJ2-2; 7 bases fit TRBD1. The germline V gene has CDR1 SNHLY and CDR2 FYNNEI. The CDR3 covers 14 residues. After removal of 4 bases from V and 6 bases from J, the junction contained 5 bases not matched to a gene. The CDR3 protein is CASSGQGSAGELFF. Written as DNA, the CDR3 is TGTGCCAGCAGTGGACAGGGTAGTGCCGGGGAGCTGTTTTTT.

This chain joins TRBV6-1 and TRBJ1-6, with TRBD1 matching 8 bases. The CDR3 runs 14 residues. Germline V gene data show CDR1 as MNHNS and CDR2 as SASEGT. After removal of 7 bases from V and 5 bases from J, the junction contained 4 bases not matched to a gene. The CDR3, as DNA: TGTGCCAGCAAGGGGACAGGAGATAATTCACCCCTCCACTTT. Amino acid sequence: CASKGTGDNSPLHF.

CDR3 amino acids: CASSYRGQGYYNEQFF. The CDR3 bases are TGTGCCAGCAGTTACCGAGGACAGGGATATTACAATGAGCAGTTCTTC. J is TRBJ2-1 and V is TRBV6-6; the match to TRBD1 covers 8 bases. The CDR3 covers 16 residues. From germline, CDR1 is MNHNY and CDR2 SVGAGI (reference sequence). V was pared by 2 bases and J by 4 bases, with 7 bases of the junction left unmatched.

The CDR3 is CASSPGQQETQYF. The CDR3 DNA is TGTGCCAGCAGCCCGGGACAGCAAGAGACCCAGTACTTC. The J gene is TRBJ2-5, the V gene TRBV7-2; 7 bases line up with TRBD1. The V gene end was trimmed by 5 bases and the J gene end by 2 bases; junction bases not matched to a gene: 2. CDR1 SGHTA and CDR2 FQGNSA come from the germline V gene. This CDR3 is 13 amino acids long.

The V gene is TRBV30, the J gene TRBJ2-4; 9 positions agree with TRBD1. The ends lost 0 bases at V and 1 base at J; junction bases unmatched: 7. The CDR3 is 17 amino acids. The germline V gene has CDR1 GTSNPN and CDR2 SVGIG (reference sequence). DNA of the CDR3: TGTGCCTGGAGTGTGGGACAGGGTAAGGTGGCCAAAAACATTCAGTACTTC. Its protein is CAWSVGQGKVAKNIQYF.

The chain is built from TRBV5-1 and TRBJ2-5, with D maybe TRBD2 (5 bases). Trimming removed 4 bases at V and 4 bases at J, with 17 bases between. The CDR3 is 15 residues long. Germline CDR1 and CDR2: SGHRS and YFSETQ. The CDR3 DNA reads as TGCGCCAGCAGCGGTGGACTCACCTCGGGAGAGACCCAGTACTTC. Encoded protein: CASSGGLTSGETQYF.

The J gene is TRBJ2-1, the V gene TRBV7-2; D unresolved. Germline-derived CDR1 and CDR2 are SGHTA and FQGNSA. The CDR3 covers 15 residues. The germline V and J ends were trimmed by 7 bases and 4 bases, with 17 bases remaining between them. This CDR3 reads CASTQQVEWYNEQFF. The CDR3 region has the DNA TGTGCCAGCACCCAGCAGGTAGAATGGTACAATGAGCAGTTCTTC.

The rearrangement joins TRBV5-4 to TRBJ2-7; 9 positions match TRBD2. With V trimmed by 2 bases and J by 0 bases, 6 bases remained unmatched. The CDR3 is 16 residues long. Germline V lookup: CDR1 SGHNT, CDR2 YYREEE (reference sequence). The CDR3 sequence is CASSLAGGTLSYEQYF. CDR3 DNA: TGTGCCAGCAGCTTAGCGGGGGGCACGCTCTCCTACGAGCAGTACTTC.

CDR3 bases: TGTGCCAGAAGCCCTCCCGGGGGTATCGGCGGGGAGCTGTTTTTT. Its protein is CARSPPGGIGGELFF. The V call is TRBV5-3, the J call TRBJ2-2; D might be TRBD2 (6 bases). TRBV5-3 is known as an ORF, though its function is uncertain. The CDR3 totals 15 residues. Deletions cut 4 bases from V and 7 bases from J, with 17 bases between.

This CDR3 is CASRPPIGLAYEQYF. The CDR3 region has the DNA TGTGCCAGCAGACCTCCGATCGGACTTGCCTACGAGCAGTACTTC. This rearrangement joins TRBV6-6 to TRBJ2-7, with a tentative D call TRBD2 (5 bases). V was clipped by 6 bases and J by 2 bases, with 17 bases between them. Germline loops: CDR1 MNHNY, CDR2 SVGAGI (reference sequence). This CDR3 has 15 residues.

The chain joins TRBV13 to TRBJ2-3; D is possibly TRBD1 (5 bases). Between the trimmed V and J ends, which lost 4 bases and 2 bases, there was a span of 7 bases. Germline V CDR1 and CDR2: PRHDT, FYEKMQ (reference sequence). The CDR3 has 13 amino acids. CDR3 nucleotide sequence: TGTGCCAGCAGCTCGACAGACACAGATACGCAGTATTTT. Translated, it gives CASSSTDTDTQYF.

In DNA, the CDR3 is TGTGCCAGCAGCTTGATGGCGGGAGGATCCTACGAGCAGTACTTC. It specifies CASSLMAGGSYEQYF. V gene TRBV11-2 combines with J gene TRBJ2-7; 8 bases fit TRBD2. Germline CDR1 is SGHAT and CDR2 is FQNNGV. V lost 3 bases to trimming and J lost 1 base; unmatched junction nucleotides: 5. The CDR3 is 15 residues long.

This chain links TRBV19 with TRBJ2-7; 7 nucleotides align to TRBD2. V shed 1 base, J shed 6 bases, and the junction held 9 bases outside the gene matches. Germline V gives CDR1 LNHDA, CDR2 SQIVND (reference sequence). The CDR3 length is 15 residues. CDR3 nucleotide sequence: TGTGCCAGTAGTATAGTTCAGCGGGGTGCGGGCGAGCAGTACTTC. Amino acids: CASSIVQRGAGEQYF. Combining the CDR3 with reference TRBV19 and TRBJ2-7 gives the whole variable domain DGGITQSPKYLFRKEGQNVTLSCEQNLNHDAMYWYRQDPGQGLRLIYYSQIVNDFQKGDIAEGYSVSREKKESFPLTVTSAQKNPTAFYLCASSIVQRGAGEQYFGPGTRLTVT.

The chain carries TRBV7-9 and TRBJ2-5; D is possibly TRBD2 (7 bases). V was trimmed by 4 bases and J by 4 bases, leaving 16 bases between them. CDR3 length: 15 amino acids. Per germline, CDR1 SEHNR and CDR2 FQNEAQ (reference sequence). Written as DNA, the CDR3 is TGTGCCAGCAGCTATTATCCGGGGGGCGGAGAGACCCAGTACTTC. This translates into CASSYYPGGGETQYF.

J is TRBJ1-4 and V is TRBV11-3; D gene uncertain. Germline values: CDR1 SGHNT, CDR2 YENEEA. Trimming cost V 4 bases and J 6 bases, with 9 bases left between them. CDR3 length: 13 amino acids. The CDR3: CASSSRPDEKLFF. The CDR3 DNA is TGTGCCAGCAGCTCGCGTCCGGATGAAAAACTGTTTTTT.

The chain recombines TRBV9 with TRBJ2-7; 8 nucleotides align to TRBD2. The CDR3 totals 14 residues. Looked up from germline, CDR1 is SGDLS and CDR2 is YYNGEE. Trimming at V came to 4 bases and at J to 5 bases, leaving 8 bases not matched to a gene. The CDR3 nucleotides read TGTGCCAGCAGCCCCCCGGGGGGGTGGAACGAGCAGTACTTC. Protein: CASSPPGGWNEQYF.

The chain joins TRBV5-1 to TRBJ1-2; D not certain. The CDR3 has 15 residues. Trimming shortened V by 0 bases and J by 2 bases, and 11 bases separated the two germline ends. Germline lookup yields CDR1 SGHRS and CDR2 YFSETQ. CDR3 region: CASSLGGGPNYGYTF. CDR3 sequence (DNA): TGCGCCAGCAGCTTGGGGGGAGGGCCGAACTATGGCTACACCTTC.

The chain couples TRBV11-2 to TRBJ2-7, with D possibly TRBD2 on 5 matching bases. Deletions cut 0 bases from V and 2 bases from J, with 11 bases between. Germline values: CDR1 SGHAT, CDR2 FQNNGV. The CDR3 sequence is 15 residues long. The CDR3 DNA is TGTGCCAGCAGCTTAGACGCCAGGAGGACCTACGAGCAGTACTTC. Amino acid sequence: CASSLDARRTYEQYF.

V and J are TRBV25-1 and TRBJ2-1; 9 bases are shared with TRBD1. Germline trimming cut 5 bases from V and 5 bases from J; bases unmatched to any gene: 13. Per germline, CDR1 MGHDK and CDR2 SYGVNS. CDR3 length: 17 amino acids. The CDR3 region is CASSKLGAGTGNNEQFF. In DNA, the CDR3 is TGTGCCAGCAGTAAATTAGGAGCCGGGACAGGGAACAATGAGCAGTTCTTC.

CDR3 DNA: TGTGCCAGCAGCCTTGGGCATACCTACGAGCAGTACTTC. Translating it yields CASSLGHTYEQYF. The V gene is TRBV7-3, the J gene TRBJ2-7, with D hard to call. V lost 5 bases, J lost 2 bases, and 10 bases lay in between. The CDR3 consists of 13 residues. Germline values: CDR1 SGHTA, CDR2 FQGTGA.

The chain combines TRBV5-4 with TRBJ2-1, with 12 bases matching TRBD2. Germline lookup yields CDR1 SGHNT and CDR2 YYREEE (reference sequence). The CDR3 contains 17 residues. With V trimmed by 0 bases and J by 7 bases, 8 bases remained unmatched. The CDR3 loop is CASSLEASGRALNEQFF. In nucleotides, the CDR3 is TGTGCCAGCAGCTTGGAGGCTAGCGGGAGGGCCCTTAATGAGCAGTTCTTC.